Listed below are T cell receptor beta chains from one sample, sequenced in a study of shared clonotypes between healthy human individuals. Assay used: immunoSEQ multiplex PCR; TCRdb lists only in-frame clones, some missing. Here the sample spans approximately 1.4 million clones, 98% being singletons. The material sequenced was naive CD4+ T cells sorted from blood. The receptors were gathered from a man aged 30 to 39 in good health. Both conserved end residues are part of each CDR3. The D gene is left open where the match is weak.

V gene: TRBV29-1
J gene: TRBJ1-2
D gene: NA
CDR3 protein: CSVITEVYGYTF
CDR3 DNA: TGCAGCGTTATAACAGAAGTCTATGGCTACACCTTC

V gene: TRBV6-5
J gene: TRBJ1-1
D gene: NA
CDR3 protein: CASGGGLKAFF
CDR3 DNA: TGTGCCAGCGGGGGGGGGTTAAAGGCTTTCTTT

V gene: TRBV7-9
J gene: TRBJ1-1
D gene: NA
CDR3 protein: CASSLDGGMNTEAFF
CDR3 DNA: TGTGCCAGCAGCTTAGACGGGGGGATGAACACTGAAGCTTTCTTT

V gene: TRBV7-9
J gene: TRBJ2-1
D gene: TRBD1
CDR3 protein: CASSSYRGQYNEQFF
CDR3 DNA: TGTGCCAGCAGCTCATACAGGGGGCAATACAATGAGCAGTTCTTC

V gene: TRBV5-1
J gene: TRBJ2-4
D gene: NA
CDR3 protein: CASSLEVGNGGKNIQYF
CDR3 DNA: TGCGCCAGCAGCTTGGAGGTAGGGAACGGAGGCAAAAACATTCAGTACTTC

V gene: TRBV2
J gene: TRBJ2-3
D gene: NA
CDR3 protein: CARGTGVGTQYF
CDR3 DNA: TGTGCCAGGGGGACGGGAGTGGGTACGCAGTATTTT

V gene: TRBV7-8
J gene: TRBJ2-3
D gene: NA
CDR3 protein: CASSLTGLSDTQYF
CDR3 DNA: TGTGCCAGCAGCTTAACAGGGTTGTCAGATACGCAGTATTTT

V gene: TRBV2
J gene: TRBJ2-7
D gene: TRBD1
CDR3 protein: CASSDSPWQGDSYEQYF
CDR3 DNA: TGTGCCAGCAGTGACTCCCCTTGGCAGGGGGACTCCTACGAGCAGTACTTC

V gene: TRBV19
J gene: TRBJ2-7
D gene: TRBD2
CDR3 protein: CASSGREFYEQYF
CDR3 DNA: TGTGCATCGAGTGGGCGGGAGTTCTACGAGCAGTACTTC

V gene: TRBV10-3
J gene: TRBJ1-3
D gene: TRBD1
CDR3 protein: CAISDLGQEGNTIYF
CDR3 DNA: TGTGCCATCAGTGACCTAGGACAGGAGGGAAACACCATATATTTT

V gene: TRBV9
J gene: TRBJ2-2
D gene: TRBD2
CDR3 protein: CASKSGGRDTGELFF
CDR3 DNA: TGTGCCAGCAAGAGCGGCGGGAGAGACACCGGGGAGCTGTTTTTT

V gene: TRBV18
J gene: TRBJ1-1
D gene: TRBD1
CDR3 protein: CASSEGQGFTEAFF
CDR3 DNA: TGTGCCAGCTCGGAAGGACAGGGGTTCACTGAAGCTTTCTTT